Each of the 21 T cell receptor beta chains below was sequenced from the same sample in a study of blood T cells in healthy people across ages. The authors ran a second PCR of 7 to 11 cycles using a sample-barcoded 5' primer and a J-beta primer mix. Via MiXCR, TCRdb re-called the 5' RACE reads, giving one row per CDR3 protein. Of around 800,000 distinct CDR3 sequences listed, about 47% are singletons. The sample consisted of blood. All receptors derive from a man of 80 years or more in good health.

The rearrangement links TRBV12-3 or TRBV12-4 to TRBJ2-3; TRBD2 matches at 8 bases. This CDR3 is 13 amino acids long. J was trimmed by 8 bases and V by 8 bases; bases with no gene match: 9. The CDR3 DNA sequence: TGTGCCAGCTGCCCACCGGGGGGGGGTACGCAGTATTTT. Translating gives CASCPPGGGTQYF.

This clonotype came up a few times. J is TRBJ2-7 and V is TRBV7-2; D is possibly TRBD2 (5 bases). With the DNA end fitting TRBJ2-5 better, the J assignment may be wrong. The CDR3 sequence is 14 residues long. Germline V gives CDR1 SGHTA, CDR2 FQGNSA. This CDR3 reads CASSLVGRRETQYF. The CDR3 bases are TGTGCCAGCAGCTTAGTAGGGCGGAGGGAGACCCAGTACTTC.

This clonotype was picked up a small number of times. V gene TRBV12-3 or TRBV12-4 combines with J gene TRBJ2-3; D not resolved. V lost 7 bases and J lost 1, with 9 bases in between. CDR3 length: 13 residues. The CDR3 bases are TGTGCCAGCAACATGAAACGCACAGATACGCAGTATTTT. It yields the protein CASNMKRTDTQYF.

As to this clonotype: Its ends do not fully match the called genes, so a read error is possible. The chain carries TRBV7-9 and TRBJ1-5; D is unclear. The CDR3 has 12 residues. Looked up from germline, CDR1 is SEHNR and CDR2 is FQNEAQ (reference sequence). The CDR3 reads CASSLADQPRHF. Written as DNA, the CDR3 is TGTGCCAGCAGCTTAGCCGATCAGCCCCGGCATTTT.

J is TRBJ2-4 and V is TRBV2; 7 nucleotides agree with TRBD1. The CDR3 has 14 residues. Trimming cost V 6 bases and J 1 base; bases outside gene matches: 3. CDR1 and CDR2 (germline): SNHLY, FYNNEI. The CDR3 nucleotides are TGTGCCAGCAGAGACAGGGTTGCCAAAAACATTCAGTACTTC. Amino acid sequence: CASRDRVAKNIQYF.

V gene TRBV5-1 combines with J gene TRBJ2-3, with D possibly being TRBD2 (5 bases). The germline V and J ends were trimmed by 6 bases and 3 bases, with 14 bases remaining between them. The germline CDR1 and CDR2 sequences are SGHRS and YFSETQ. This CDR3 spans 14 amino acids. CDR3 in amino acids: CASNRGQETDTQYF. The CDR3 DNA follows: TGCGCCAGCAATCGCGGGCAGGAAACAGATACGCAGTATTTT.

The sample holds many counts of this clonotype. This chain links TRBV12-3 or TRBV12-4 with TRBJ2-7; D may be TRBD1 or TRBD2 (5 bases each). Trimming removed 8 bases from V and 0 bases from J, with 11 bases in between. The CDR3 covers 13 residues. The CDR3 loop reads CASRDETSYEQYF. In DNA form, the CDR3 reads TGTGCCAGCCGGGACGAGACCTCCTACGAGCAGTACTTC.

V usage is TRBV7-9 and J usage is TRBJ2-2; 12 bases align to TRBD1. Germline V lookup: CDR1 SEHNR, CDR2 FQNEAQ (reference sequence). The CDR3 spans 16 residues. Germline trimming cut 5 bases from V and 7 bases from J; bases unmatched to any gene: 8. The DNA of the CDR3 is TGTGCCAGCAGCCCACCGGGACAGGGGGCGGTCGGGGAGCTGTTTTTT. As protein: CASSPPGQGAVGELFF. Together with reference TRBV7-9 and TRBJ2-2, the CDR3 gives the full variable domain: DTGVSQNPRHKITKRGQNVTFRCDPISEHNRLYWYRQTLGQGPEFLTYFQNEAQLEKSRLLSDRFSAERPKGSFSTLEIQRTEQGDSAMYLCASSPPGQGAVGELFFGEGSRLTVL.

This chain connects TRBV5-1 to TRBJ2-2, with 10 positions matching TRBD1. The V segment lost 3 bases and the J segment 4 bases; nucleotides outside the gene matches: 15. Germline lookup yields CDR1 SGHRS and CDR2 YFSETQ. This CDR3 is 19 amino acids long. The CDR3 sequence is CASSSLGQGQSLGTGELFF. In DNA form, the CDR3 reads TGCGCCAGCAGCTCCCTGGGACAGGGGCAGTCGTTGGGCACCGGGGAGCTGTTTTTT.

The J gene is TRBJ2-6, the V gene TRBV4-2; tentative D call: TRBD2 (5 bases). With 3 bases removed from V and 0 bases from J, the gap between germline ends came to 12 bases. Looked up from germline, CDR1 is LGHNA and CDR2 is YNFKEQ. This CDR3 has 17 amino acids. CDR3 region: CASSQDPLGSGANVLTF. CDR3 DNA: TGTGCCAGCAGCCAGGATCCACTAGGCTCTGGGGCCAACGTCCTGACTTTC.

J is TRBJ1-4 and V is TRBV25-1, with a possible D match to TRBD1 (5 bases). Germline assignment: CDR1 MGHDK and CDR2 SYGVNS. The CDR3 extends over 14 amino acids. The V end was cut by 3 bases, the J end by 8 bases, with 13 bases between. CDR3 DNA sequence: TGTGCCAGCAGTGACAGGAGGGGAGCCGAAAAACTGTTTTTT. It encodes CASSDRRGAEKLFF.

Only a few counts were recorded for this clonotype. The rearrangement uses TRBV15 and TRBJ2-1; 10 bases fit TRBD2. Germline assignment: CDR1 LNHNV and CDR2 YYDKDF (reference sequence). The CDR3 contains 19 residues. V lost 5 bases and J lost 3; bases outside the gene matches: 16. CDR3 amino acids: CATSAQREGRKPGYNEQFF. CDR3 bases: TGTGCCACCAGCGCTCAGCGGGAGGGGCGCAAACCGGGCTACAATGAGCAGTTCTTC. Full variable domain (rest looked up from reference TRBV15 and TRBJ2-1): DAMVIQNPRYQVTQFGKPVTLSCSQTLNHNVMYWYQQKSSQAPKLLFHYYDKDFNNEADTPDNFQSRRPNTSFCFLDIRSPGLGDTAMYLCATSAQREGRKPGYNEQFFGPGTRLTVL.

For this clonotype: The germline gene is not matched at one end of the junction; a read error may be the cause. The chain has TRBV11-2 and TRBJ2-1, with TRBD1 matching 7 bases. The end of the DNA aligns better with TRBJ2-7, so the J call may be wrong. From germline, CDR1 is SGHAT and CDR2 FQNNGV. This CDR3 is 15 amino acids long. The CDR3 region has the DNA TGTGCTAGCAGCTCGGACAGGAGCTCCTACAATGAGCAGTACTTC. It codes for CASSSDRSSYNEQYF.

V gene TRBV5-1 combines with J gene TRBJ2-1; D is undetermined. V was trimmed by 3 bases and J by 4 bases, leaving 11 bases between them. CDR3 length equals 14 residues. Germline assignment: CDR1 SGHRS and CDR2 YFSETQ. The CDR3 coding sequence is TGCGCCAGCAGCTCGCCAGACTCTTACAATGAGCAGTTCTTC. Translation: CASSSPDSYNEQFF.

This clonotype was counted a single time. The rearrangement joins TRBV6-2 or TRBV6-3 to TRBJ2-4; TRBD1 agrees at 8 bases. The germline V gene has CDR1 MNHEY and CDR2 SVGEGT. CDR3 size: 18 residues. V was clipped by 2 bases and J by 6 bases; unmatched bases: 15. Written as DNA, the CDR3 is TGTGCCAGCAGTTACGGGATCCAGGGGGCCCAGTTAGGAAACATTCAGTACTTC. It encodes CASSYGIQGAQLGNIQYF.

In this sample, this clonotype turned up a few times. The V and J genes are TRBV12-3 or TRBV12-4 and TRBJ2-7; D not resolved. The tail of the sequence fits TRBJ2-4 better, so the J call may be wrong. This CDR3 is 15 amino acids long. The CDR3 nucleotides read TGTGCCAGCAGTTTCGGTTGGCGCGGCAAAAACATTCAGTACTTC. It codes for CASSFGWRGKNIQYF.

This clonotype was found a few times. The V gene is TRBV20-1, the J gene TRBJ1-4; 7 bases match TRBD1. The V and J ends lost 6 bases and 7 bases, in that order; junction bases with no gene match: 11. The CDR3 extends over 14 amino acids. CDR1 is DFQATT and CDR2 is SNEGSKA in the germline V gene (reference sequence). The CDR3 protein is CSAPKQGLSEKLFF. The DNA for the CDR3 is TGCAGTGCACCGAAACAGGGGTTGAGTGAAAAACTGTTTTTT.

This rearrangement joins TRBV5-1 to TRBJ2-2; 13 positions match TRBD2. J was trimmed by 3 bases and V by 2 bases; bases with no gene match: 1. Germline V gene lookup returns CDR1 SGHRS and CDR2 YFSETQ. The CDR3 runs 16 residues. The chain's CDR3 is CASSLLAGGDTGELFF. DNA for the CDR3: TGCGCCAGCAGCTTACTAGCGGGAGGGGACACCGGGGAGCTGTTTTTT.

The V and J genes are TRBV12-3 or TRBV12-4 and TRBJ2-5; no clear D. This CDR3 comprises 15 residues. V lost 3 bases and J 0 bases, leaving 11 bases between the germline ends. The CDR3 nucleotides read TGTGCCAGCAGTTTCACCGGCGAGTACCAAGAGACCCAGTACTTC. Amino acids: CASSFTGEYQETQYF.

This clonotype was counted a few times. This chain joins TRBV20-1 and TRBJ1-2, with TRBD1 matching 7 bases. This CDR3 spans 14 amino acids. Germline V lookup: CDR1 DFQATT, CDR2 SNEGSKA (reference sequence). Trimming removed 3 bases from V and 7 bases from J; junction bases left unmatched: 11. Written as DNA, the CDR3 is TGCAGTGCTAGGGAGGGACAGATCTCGCGTGGCTACACCTTC. It is translated as CSAREGQISRGYTF.

The table lists this clonotype with a few counts. The J gene is TRBJ1-2, the V gene TRBV25-1, with D possibly being TRBD1 (5 bases). Germline values: CDR1 MGHDK, CDR2 SYGVNS. CDR3 length equals 12 residues. V lost 1 base and J lost 8, with 8 bases in between. The CDR3: CASSEFGDGYTF. The CDR3 DNA reads as TGTGCCAGCAGTGAATTCGGGGACGGCTACACCTTC.